This entry features one T cell receptor beta chain sequence. Its antigen is as yet unknown. RNA in amounts of about 0.45 to 1 ug was reverse transcribed with random hexamers. Each CDR3 protein gets one entry after TCRdb re-called the immunoSEQ multiplex PCR reads with MiXCR. This repertoire shows about 190,000 distinct CDR3 sequences, over 90% found once; its top ten account for around 0.15%. J gave up 4 bases and V 5 bases, and 4 bases lay outside the gene matches. The CDR3 extends over 15 amino acids. Germline CDR1 SGHTA, CDR2 FQGNSA. These data come from a study of CD8 T cells in Susac syndrome. Overall study context: When their blood was taken, the Susac syndrome patients had either not yet had any therapy, were taking corticosteroids, or were taking intravenous immunoglobulin alone.

Overall study results and limits: In total CD8+ repertoires, about 15 Susac-specific public clones were found, and four or five in CD8+ TEMRA repertoires. Maximal CD8+ clonal expansion in Susac was observed within TEMRA cells and among active patients.

The authors sequenced TCR beta from blood CD8+ and CD4+ T cells. The TCR was taken from a human donor with Susac syndrome. Specimen: CD8+ T cells from PBMCs. The V gene is TRBV7-2, the J gene TRBJ2-7; 14 bases are a match to TRBD2. The CDR3 sequence is CASSHRLAGGYEQYF. In DNA form, the CDR3 reads TGTGCCAGCAGCCACAGACTAGCGGGAGGGTACGAGCAGTACTTC.